This T cell receptor (beta chain) was recorded in a study of a mutant IDH1 vaccine in newly diagnosed glioma. V was shortened by 4 bases and J by 4 bases, with 14 bases between the two germline ends. The germline CDR1 and CDR2 sequences are SGHRS and YFSETQ. The CDR3 contains 14 residues. In its sample, this clone was seen once. The antigen remains undetermined. Study results and limitations: Pseudoprogression seemed unlinked to shifts in top peripheral T cell clonotypes.

Time point given: week 5, during vaccination. Every vaccine dose comprised 300 ug of mutant IDH1 20-mer peptide plus topical imiquimod. TCRdb's copy holds only in-frame clones and misses some; the assay was immunoSEQ multiplex PCR. Of approximately 26,000 clones listed, around four fifths are singletons. This clonotype was obtained from a man aged 35 to 55 with glioma. Some clones in this sample may be carry-over from other donors' samples. Source: PBMCs, taken from a glioma patient whose treatment included an IDH1 peptide vaccine. The chain joins TRBV5-1 to TRBJ1-2; D unclear. CDR3: CASSPSLGSYGYTF. CDR3 sequence (DNA): TGCGCCAGCAGCCCTAGTTTAGGGTCCTATGGCTACACCTTC.